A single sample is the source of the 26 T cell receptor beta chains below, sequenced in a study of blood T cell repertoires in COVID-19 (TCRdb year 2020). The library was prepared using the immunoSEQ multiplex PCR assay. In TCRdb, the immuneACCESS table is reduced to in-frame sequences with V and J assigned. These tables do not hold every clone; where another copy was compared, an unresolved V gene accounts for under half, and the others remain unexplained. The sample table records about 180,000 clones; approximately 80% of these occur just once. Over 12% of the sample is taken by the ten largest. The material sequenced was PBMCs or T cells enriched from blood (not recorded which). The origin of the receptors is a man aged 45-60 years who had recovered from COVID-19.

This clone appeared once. CDR3 sequence: CASSIGGTENSPLHF. The DNA for the CDR3 is TGCGCCAGCAGCATCGGAGGGACCGAAAATTCACCCCTCCACTTT. This chain connects TRBV5-1 to TRBJ1-6; D possibly corresponds to TRBD1 (5 bases). The CDR3 contains 15 residues. From germline, CDR1 is SGHRS and CDR2 YFSETQ. Trimming shortened V by 4 bases and J by 7 bases, and 15 bases separated the two germline ends.

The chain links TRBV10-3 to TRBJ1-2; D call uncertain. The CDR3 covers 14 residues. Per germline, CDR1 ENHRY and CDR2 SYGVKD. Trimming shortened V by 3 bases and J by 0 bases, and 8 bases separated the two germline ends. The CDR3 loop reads CAISESGSNYGYTF. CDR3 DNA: TGTGCCATCAGTGAATCGGGATCTAACTATGGCTACACCTTC.

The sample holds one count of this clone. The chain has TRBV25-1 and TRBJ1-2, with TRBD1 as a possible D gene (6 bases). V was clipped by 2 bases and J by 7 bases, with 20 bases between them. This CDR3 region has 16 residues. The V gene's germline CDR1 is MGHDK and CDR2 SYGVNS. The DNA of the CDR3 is TGTGCCAGCAGTGAAATTGGGGGCAGGTCTCTGGGTGGCTACACCTTC. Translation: CASSEIGGRSLGGYTF.

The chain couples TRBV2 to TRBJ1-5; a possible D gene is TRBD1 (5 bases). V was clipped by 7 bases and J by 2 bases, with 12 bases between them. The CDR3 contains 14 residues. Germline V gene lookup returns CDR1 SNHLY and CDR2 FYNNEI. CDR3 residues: CASNSRVGNQPQHF. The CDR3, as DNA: TGTGCCAGCAATTCCAGGGTAGGCAATCAGCCCCAGCATTTT.

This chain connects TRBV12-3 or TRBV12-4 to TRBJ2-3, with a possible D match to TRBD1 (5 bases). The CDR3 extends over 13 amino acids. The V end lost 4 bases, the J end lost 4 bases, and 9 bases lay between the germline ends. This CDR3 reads CASSSGLSDTQYF. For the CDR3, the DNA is TGTGCCAGCAGTTCAGGGCTCTCAGATACGCAGTATTTT.

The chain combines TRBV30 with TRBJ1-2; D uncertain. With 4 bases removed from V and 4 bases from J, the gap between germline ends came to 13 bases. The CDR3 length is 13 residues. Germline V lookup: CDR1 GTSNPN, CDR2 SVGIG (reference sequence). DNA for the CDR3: TGTGCCTGGACCCAAAAACCGGGCTATGGCTACACCTTC. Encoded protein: CAWTQKPGYGYTF.

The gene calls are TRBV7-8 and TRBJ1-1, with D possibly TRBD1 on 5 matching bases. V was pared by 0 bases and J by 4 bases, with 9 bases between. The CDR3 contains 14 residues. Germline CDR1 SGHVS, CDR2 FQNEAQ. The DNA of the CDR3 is TGTGCCAGCAGCTTAGCTAGGGGCCGCACTGAAGCTTTCTTT. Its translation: CASSLARGRTEAFF.

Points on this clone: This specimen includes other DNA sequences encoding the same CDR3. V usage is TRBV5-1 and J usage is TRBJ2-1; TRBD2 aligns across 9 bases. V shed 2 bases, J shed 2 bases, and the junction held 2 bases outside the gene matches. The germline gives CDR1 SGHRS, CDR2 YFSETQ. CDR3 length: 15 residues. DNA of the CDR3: TGCGCCAGCAGCTTAGGCGGGGGGGCCTACAATGAGCAGTTCTTC. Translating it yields CASSLGGGAYNEQFF.

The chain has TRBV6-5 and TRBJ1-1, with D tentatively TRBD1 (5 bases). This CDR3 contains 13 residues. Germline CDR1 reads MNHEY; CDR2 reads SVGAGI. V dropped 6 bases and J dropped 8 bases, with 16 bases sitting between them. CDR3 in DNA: TGTGCCAGCAGCGGGAGGGCCGGGGACGAAGCTTTCTTT. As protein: CASSGRAGDEAFF.

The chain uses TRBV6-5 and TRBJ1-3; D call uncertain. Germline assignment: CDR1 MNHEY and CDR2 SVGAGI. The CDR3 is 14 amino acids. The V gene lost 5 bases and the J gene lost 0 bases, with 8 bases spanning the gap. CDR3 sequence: CASSTTGSGNTIYF. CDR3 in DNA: TGTGCCAGCAGTACGACGGGCTCTGGAAACACCATATATTTT.

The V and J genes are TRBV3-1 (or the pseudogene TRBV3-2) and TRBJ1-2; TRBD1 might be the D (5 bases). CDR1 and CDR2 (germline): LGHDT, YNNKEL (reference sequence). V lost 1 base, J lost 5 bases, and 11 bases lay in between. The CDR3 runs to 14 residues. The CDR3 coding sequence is TGTGCCAGCAGCCAAGCAGGGCTGAGGTATGGCTACACCTTC. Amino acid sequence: CASSQAGLRYGYTF.

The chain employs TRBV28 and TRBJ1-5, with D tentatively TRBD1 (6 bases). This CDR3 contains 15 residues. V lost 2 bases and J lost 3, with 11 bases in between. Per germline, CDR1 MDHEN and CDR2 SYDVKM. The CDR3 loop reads CASSLTGQINQPQHF. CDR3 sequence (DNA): TGTGCCAGCAGTTTAACCGGACAGATCAATCAGCCCCAGCATTTT.

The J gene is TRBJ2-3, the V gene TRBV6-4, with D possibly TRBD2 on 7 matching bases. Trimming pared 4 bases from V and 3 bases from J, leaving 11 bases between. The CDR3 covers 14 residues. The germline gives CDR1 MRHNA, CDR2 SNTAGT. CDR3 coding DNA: TGTGCCAGCAGTGTAGGGGGGGCGACAGATACGCAGTATTTT. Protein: CASSVGGATDTQYF.

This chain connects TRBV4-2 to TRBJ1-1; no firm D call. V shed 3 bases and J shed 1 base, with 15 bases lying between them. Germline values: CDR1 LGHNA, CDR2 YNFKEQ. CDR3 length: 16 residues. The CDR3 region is CASSHNKGVKNTEAFF. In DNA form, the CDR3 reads TGTGCCAGCAGCCATAATAAGGGAGTCAAGAACACTGAAGCTTTCTTT.

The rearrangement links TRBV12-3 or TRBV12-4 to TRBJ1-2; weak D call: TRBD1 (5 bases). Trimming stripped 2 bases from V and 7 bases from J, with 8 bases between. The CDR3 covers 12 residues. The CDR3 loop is CASSLSRAGYTF. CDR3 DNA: TGTGCCAGCAGTTTATCCAGGGCTGGCTACACCTTC.

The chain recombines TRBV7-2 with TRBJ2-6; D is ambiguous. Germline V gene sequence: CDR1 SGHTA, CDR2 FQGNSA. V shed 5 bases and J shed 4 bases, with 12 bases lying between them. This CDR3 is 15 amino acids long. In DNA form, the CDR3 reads TGTGCCAGCAGCCCCCGGTCCGCCGGGGCCAACGTCCTGACTTTC. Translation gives CASSPRSAGANVLTF.

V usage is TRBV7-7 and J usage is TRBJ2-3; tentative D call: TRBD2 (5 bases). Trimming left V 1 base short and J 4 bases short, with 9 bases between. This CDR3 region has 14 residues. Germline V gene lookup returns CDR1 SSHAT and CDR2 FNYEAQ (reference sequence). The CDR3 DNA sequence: TGTGCCAGCAGCTTAGGGCTGGGAGCAGATACGCAGTATTTT. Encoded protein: CASSLGLGADTQYF. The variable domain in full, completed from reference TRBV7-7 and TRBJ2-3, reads GAGVSQSPRYKVTKRGQDVTLRCDPISSHATLYWYQQALGQGPEFLTYFNYEAQPDKSGLPSDRFSAERPEGSISTLTIQRTEQRDSAMYRCASSLGLGADTQYFGPGTRLTVL.

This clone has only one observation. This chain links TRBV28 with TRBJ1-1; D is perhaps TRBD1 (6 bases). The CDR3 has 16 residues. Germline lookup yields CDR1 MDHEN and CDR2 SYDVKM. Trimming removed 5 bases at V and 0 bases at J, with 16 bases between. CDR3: CASSPSTGALNTEAFF. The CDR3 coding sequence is TGTGCCAGCAGTCCATCGACAGGAGCCCTGAACACTGAAGCTTTCTTT.

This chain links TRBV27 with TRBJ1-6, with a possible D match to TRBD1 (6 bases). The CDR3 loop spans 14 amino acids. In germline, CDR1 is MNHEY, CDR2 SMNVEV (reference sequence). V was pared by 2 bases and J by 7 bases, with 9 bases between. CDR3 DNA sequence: TGTGCCAGCAGTTTAGAAAGGGGGAATTCACCCCTCCACTTT. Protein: CASSLERGNSPLHF.

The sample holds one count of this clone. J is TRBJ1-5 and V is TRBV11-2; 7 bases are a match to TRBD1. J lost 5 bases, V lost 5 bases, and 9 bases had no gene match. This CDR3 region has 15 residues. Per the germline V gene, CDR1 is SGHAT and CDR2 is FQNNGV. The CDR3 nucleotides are TGTGCCAGCAGCGCATACGGGACAGCGGATCAGCCCCAGCATTTT. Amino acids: CASSAYGTADQPQHF.

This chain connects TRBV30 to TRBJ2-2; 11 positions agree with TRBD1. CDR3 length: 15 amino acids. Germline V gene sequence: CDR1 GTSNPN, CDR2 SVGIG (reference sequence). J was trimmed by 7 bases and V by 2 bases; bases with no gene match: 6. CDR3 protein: CAWSRGQGDIGELFF. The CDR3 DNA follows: TGTGCCTGGAGTAGGGGACAGGGGGACATCGGGGAGCTGTTTTTT.

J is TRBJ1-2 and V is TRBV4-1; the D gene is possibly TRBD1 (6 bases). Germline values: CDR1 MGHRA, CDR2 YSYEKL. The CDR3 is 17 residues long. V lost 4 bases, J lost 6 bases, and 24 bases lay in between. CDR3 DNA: TGCGCCAGCAGCCCATCGAGGACAGCCCAAGGGGCTCATGGCTACACCTTC. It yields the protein CASSPSRTAQGAHGYTF.

Written as DNA, the CDR3 is TGTGCCAGCAGCCAGAGTCTAGGGAGGCAGCCCCAGCATTTT. As protein: CASSQSLGRQPQHF. V gene TRBV4-2 combines with J gene TRBJ1-5; unclear D gene. Germline CDR1 and CDR2: LGHNA and YNFKEQ. V dropped 3 bases and J dropped 7 bases, with 13 bases sitting between them. This CDR3 comprises 14 residues.

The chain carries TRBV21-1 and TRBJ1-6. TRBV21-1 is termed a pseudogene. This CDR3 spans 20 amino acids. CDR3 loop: CASSKYTGGSREGRNSPLHF. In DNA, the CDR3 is TGTGCCAGCAGCAAATATACGGGAGGCAGCAGAGAAGGTCGTAATTCACCCCTCCACTTT.

The CDR3 sequence: CASSPTGGDSPLHF. In DNA, the CDR3 is TGTGCCAGCTCACCGACAGGGGGCGATTCACCCCTCCACTTT. The J gene is TRBJ1-6, the V gene TRBV18, with 10 bases matching TRBD1. CDR3 length: 14 amino acids. Germline trimming cut 3 bases from V and 8 bases from J; bases unmatched to any gene: 1. Germline CDR1 is KGHSH and CDR2 is LQKENI. The variable domain in full, with the rest retrieved from reference TRBV18 and TRBJ1-6, is NAGVMQNPRHLVRRRGQEARLRCSPMKGHSHVYWYRQLPEEGLKFMVYLQKENIIDESGMPKERFSAEFPKEGPSILRIQQVVRGDSAAYFCASSPTGGDSPLHFGNGTRLTVT.

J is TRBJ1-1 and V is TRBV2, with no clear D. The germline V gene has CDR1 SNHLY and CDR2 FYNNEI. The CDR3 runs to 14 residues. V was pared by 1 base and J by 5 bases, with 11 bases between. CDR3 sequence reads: CASSEGGDGTEAFF. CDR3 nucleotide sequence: TGTGCCAGCAGTGAAGGGGGAGATGGGACTGAAGCTTTCTTT.